This passage covers 26 T cell receptor beta chains from one sample sequenced in a study of T cells in Graves' hyperthyroidism and ophthalmopathy. Amplified TCR beta CDR3 regions derived from RNA transcripts. TCR CDR3 underwent first-round RT-PCR with the HTBI primer set. From the multiplex PCR reads, TCRdb called clonotypes with MiXCR, one entry per CDR3 protein. In the table there are roughly 400,000 distinct CDR3 sequences, 11% to 15% of which are singletons. The sample was blood. The receptors come from a man in his fifties with Graves' ophthalmopathy.

This clonotype was found many times. The rearrangement joins TRBV20-1 to TRBJ2-2; 10 bases line up with TRBD2. The CDR3 loop spans 17 amino acids. V dropped 3 bases and J dropped 1; count of bases not matched to a gene: 8. The germline V gene has CDR1 DFQATT and CDR2 SNEGSKA (reference sequence). DNA for the CDR3: TGCAGTGCTAGTGGCCTAGCGGGAGTCAAGAACACCGGGGAGCTGTTTTTT. Translation: CSASGLAGVKNTGELFF.

The table lists this clonotype with a few counts. V usage is TRBV7-2 and J usage is TRBJ1-2; no reliable D call. The ends were cut back, 3 bases at V and 8 bases at J, with 16 bases in the middle. Germline V gene data show CDR1 as SGHTA and CDR2 as FQGNSA. The CDR3 is 14 residues long. CDR3 nucleotide sequence: TGTGCCAGCAGCTTTAGGACCACTCTTGAAGGCTACACCTTC. Protein: CASSFRTTLEGYTF.

The CDR3 loop is CASSSAPRGGSDTQYF. The CDR3, as DNA: TGTGCCAGCAGTTCCGCCCCTCGGGGAGGATCAGATACGCAGTATTTT. V and J are TRBV12-3 or TRBV12-4 and TRBJ2-3; a possible D gene is TRBD2 (6 bases). Trimming cost V 4 bases and J 4 bases, with 18 bases left between them. The CDR3 consists of 16 residues.

The genes are TRBV6-1 and TRBJ2-7; 10 positions agree with TRBD2. CDR1 and CDR2 from the germline V gene are MNHNS and SASEGT. V lost 3 bases and J lost 4; bases outside the gene matches: 9. The CDR3 totals 16 residues. In DNA, the CDR3 is TGTGCCAGCAGTGATTCCATAGCGGGAGGATTGTACGAGCAGTACTTC. Residues: CASSDSIAGGLYEQYF.

This clonotype was recorded at least ten times. This chain joins TRBV18 and TRBJ1-5, with D tentatively TRBD1 (6 bases). The germline gives CDR1 KGHSH, CDR2 LQKENI. V shed 3 bases and J shed 4 bases, with 16 bases lying between them. The CDR3 consists of 16 residues. The CDR3 protein is CASSPYGTSENQPQHF. CDR3 DNA: TGTGCCAGCTCACCCTACGGGACATCTGAAAATCAGCCCCAGCATTTT.

The V gene is TRBV25-1, the J gene TRBJ2-5; D ambiguous. The CDR3 has 15 amino acids. CDR1 is MGHDK and CDR2 is SYGVNS in the germline V gene. V lost 0 bases and J lost 0, with 8 bases in between. Here the CDR3 reads CASSEYERYQETQYF. CDR3 bases: TGTGCCAGCAGTGAATACGAGCGTTACCAAGAGACCCAGTACTTC.

This clonotype was found many times. The genes are TRBV28 and TRBJ2-7; unclear D gene. Trimming pared 6 bases from V and 6 bases from J, leaving 12 bases between. The germline gives CDR1 MDHEN, CDR2 SYDVKM. The CDR3 is 12 residues long. CDR3 nucleotide sequence: TGTGCCAGCAGGACCGACCTTGGCGAGCAGTACTTC. Protein product: CASRTDLGEQYF.

The table lists this clonotype with many counts. The chain links TRBV20-1 to TRBJ2-7, with no clear D. CDR1 and CDR2 (germline): DFQATT, SNEGSKA (reference sequence). Trimming stripped 6 bases from V and 5 bases from J, with 17 bases between. The CDR3 consists of 13 residues. This CDR3 reads CSASGPGVNEQYF. CDR3 DNA sequence: TGCAGTGCGTCCGGCCCAGGAGTCAACGAGCAGTACTTC.

Of note for this clonotype: Being one base from a much bigger clone, this may be a read error. The V and J genes are TRBV5-1 and TRBJ2-2, with 7 bases identical to TRBD1. This CDR3 contains 15 residues. Germline V gene sequence: CDR1 SGHRS, CDR2 YFSETQ. The V gene end was trimmed by 0 bases and the J gene end by 3 bases; junction bases not matched to a gene: 2. CDR3 DNA: TGCGCCAGCAGCTTGGACAGGGGTGACACCGGGGAGCTGTTTTTT. It encodes CASSLDRGDTGELFF.

The sample holds a few counts of this clonotype. This chain uses TRBV24-1 with TRBJ2-7, with a possible D match to TRBD1 (6 bases). This CDR3 contains 15 residues. V lost 4 bases and J 0 bases, leaving 12 bases between the germline ends. CDR1 is KGHDR, CDR2 SFDVKD, per germline. In DNA form, the CDR3 reads TGTGCCACCAGTGACTCCGGGACAACCTCCTACGAGCAGTACTTC. Translating it yields CATSDSGTTSYEQYF.

This clonotype has a count of ten or more. This chain uses TRBV18 with TRBJ2-3; D gene uncertain. Looked up from germline, CDR1 is KGHSH and CDR2 is LQKENI. The CDR3 runs to 14 residues. V gave up 6 bases and J gave up 5 bases, with 15 bases separating them. As DNA, the CDR3 is TGTGCCAGCTCTAACCTGGGTTTGGAAGATACGCAGTATTTT. This codes for CASSNLGLEDTQYF.

This clonotype was counted between two and nine times. Its ends do not fully match the called genes, so a read error is possible. The chain is built from TRBV4-2 and TRBJ2-1; D is possibly TRBD2 (7 bases). Germline V gives CDR1 LGHNA, CDR2 YNFKEQ. The CDR3 runs to 17 residues. CDR3 in amino acids: CASRQDLQGRGGDEQFF. The CDR3 nucleotides read TGTGCCAGCAGACAAGACCTCCAGGGGCGTGGGGGGGATGAGCAGTTCTTC.

This clonotype was detected ten times or more. The chain recombines TRBV20-1 with TRBJ2-5, with D uncertain. The germline CDR1 and CDR2 sequences are DFQATT and SNEGSKA (reference sequence). CDR3 length: 13 residues. V dropped 5 bases and J dropped 5 bases, with 15 bases sitting between them. CDR3 coding DNA: TGCAGTGCTCTCAAACGGCCCGCCGAGACCCAGTACTTC. Its protein product is CSALKRPAETQYF.

This clonotype came up a few times. The chain combines TRBV6-5 with TRBJ2-7, with 9 bases fitting TRBD1. Germline trimming cut 1 base from V and 2 bases from J; bases unmatched to any gene: 6. The CDR3 is 16 amino acids. Germline loops: CDR1 MNHEY, CDR2 SVGAGI. The CDR3, as DNA: TGTGCCAGCAGTTACTTGCTGGGACAGGGACCCTACGAGCAGTACTTC. This translates into CASSYLLGQGPYEQYF.

V and J are TRBV2 and TRBJ1-1; D might be TRBD1 (5 bases). The length of the CDR3 is 14 residues. V was shortened by 6 bases and J by 5 bases, with 16 bases between the two germline ends. The germline V gene has CDR1 SNHLY and CDR2 FYNNEI. The CDR3 region is CASRARGIFTEAFF. The CDR3 coding sequence is TGTGCCAGCAGAGCGCGGGGGATTTTTACTGAAGCTTTCTTT.

This clonotype came up many times. The chain has TRBV6-1 and TRBJ1-1; perhaps TRBD1 as D (6 bases). Trimming left V 6 bases short and J 3 bases short, with 11 bases between. This CDR3 is built from 13 residues. Germline CDR1 and CDR2: MNHNS and SASEGT. The CDR3 DNA is TGTGCCAGCAGCGCGACAGGAGACACTGAAGCTTTCTTT. It is translated as CASSATGDTEAFF.

Many counts were recorded for this clonotype. The DNA of the CDR3 is TGCAGTGCTAGGCATTTTACTATGTCCTACAATGAGCAGTTCTTC. It specifies CSARHFTMSYNEQFF. J is TRBJ2-1 and V is TRBV20-1; D call uncertain. Trimming shortened V by 3 bases and J by 1 base, and 13 bases separated the two germline ends. This CDR3 spans 15 amino acids. CDR1 and CDR2 (germline): DFQATT, SNEGSKA (reference sequence).

This clonotype has ten or more counts. The J gene is TRBJ2-1, the V gene TRBV7-8, with 9 bases matching TRBD2. Per the germline V gene, CDR1 is SGHVS and CDR2 is FQNEAQ. CDR3 length equals 16 residues. V gave up 5 bases and J gave up 4 bases; unmatched junction bases: 9. The CDR3 bases are TGTGCCAGCAGCCGTGGGGTAGCGGGAGAATACAATGAGCAGTTCTTC. Translated: CASSRGVAGEYNEQFF.

This clonotype was found a few times. The rearrangement uses TRBV20-1 and TRBJ2-1, with TRBD2 matching over 8 bases. Germline loops: CDR1 DFQATT, CDR2 SNEGSKA (reference sequence). CDR3 length: 16 residues. With 6 bases clipped from V and 3 bases from J, the junction kept 13 bases outside the gene matches. The CDR3 here is CSATGGLADHYNEQFF. The DNA of the CDR3 is TGCAGTGCCACGGGGGGGCTAGCGGACCACTACAATGAGCAGTTCTTC.

This clonotype came up many times. The chain employs TRBV15 and TRBJ2-3, with D unclear. Germline V gene sequence: CDR1 LNHNV, CDR2 YYDKDF (reference sequence). V lost 0 bases and J 4 bases, leaving 14 bases between the germline ends. CDR3 length: 16 residues. DNA of the CDR3: TGTGCCACCAGCAGAGAGTACGGATACAGAGCAGATACGCAGTATTTT. Translated: CATSREYGYRADTQYF.

This clonotype has at least ten counts. The gene calls are TRBV7-2 and TRBJ2-7, with 10 bases matching TRBD2. The length of the CDR3 is 18 residues. Losses at the gene ends were 1 base for V and 5 bases for J; bases not matched to a gene: 14. Germline CDR1 reads SGHTA; CDR2 reads FQGNSA. In DNA, the CDR3 is TGTGCCAGCAGCTTAGTCGTCTCAGCGGGAGGGCCTTCGGACGAGCAGTACTTC. It specifies CASSLVVSAGGPSDEQYF.

This clonotype has only a few counts. The chain is built from TRBV20-1 and TRBJ2-1; 11 positions agree with TRBD2. The CDR3 spans 16 residues. Germline-derived CDR1 and CDR2 are DFQATT and SNEGSKA (reference sequence). For the CDR3, the DNA is TGCAGGGGACTCTTAGCGGGAGGGCCTAGGTACAATGAGCAGTTCTTC. Translated: CRGLLAGGPRYNEQFF.

This clonotype was seen ten or more times. The gene calls are TRBV7-2 and TRBJ2-5, with 7 positions matching TRBD2. The V segment lost 4 bases and the J segment 7 bases; nucleotides outside the gene matches: 6. The CDR3 loop spans 13 amino acids. Germline V lookup: CDR1 SGHTA, CDR2 FQGNSA. The CDR3 loop is CASSSAGRGTQYF. CDR3 DNA: TGTGCCAGCAGCTCTGCGGGGAGGGGGACCCAGTACTTC.

This clonotype was seen repeatedly, ten times or more. This chain connects TRBV20-1 to TRBJ2-1, with 14 positions matching TRBD2. Germline loops: CDR1 DFQATT, CDR2 SNEGSKA (reference sequence). This CDR3 contains 16 residues. The V gene end was trimmed by 1 base and the J gene end by 5 bases; junction bases not matched to a gene: 4. CDR3 sequence (DNA): TGCAGTGCTAGAGTGGGACTAGCGGGAGCCAACAATGAGCAGTTCTTC. It is translated as CSARVGLAGANNEQFF.

The chain has TRBV11-1 and TRBJ2-1; 11 positions agree with TRBD2. V shed 3 bases and J 3 bases; nucleotides not matched to a gene: 4. This CDR3 has 16 amino acids. Germline CDR1 reads SGHAT; CDR2 reads FQDESV (reference sequence). The CDR3 sequence is CASSFPGLAVYNEQFF. CDR3 DNA sequence: TGTGCCAGCAGCTTCCCGGGACTAGCGGTCTACAATGAGCAGTTCTTC. Based on the CDR3 plus reference TRBV11-1 and TRBJ2-1, the full variable domain is EAEVAQSPRYKITEKSQAVAFWCDPISGHATLYWYRQILGQGPELLVQFQDESVVDDSQLPKDRFSAERLKGVDSTLKIQPAELGDSAMYLCASSFPGLAVYNEQFFGPGTRLTVL.

This clonotype was recorded at least ten times. The rearrangement uses TRBV20-1 and TRBJ1-2, with 7 nucleotides matching TRBD1. Germline CDR1 DFQATT, CDR2 SNEGSKA (reference sequence). This CDR3 contains 15 residues. Trimming took 3 bases from V and 3 from J; bases not matched to a gene: 10. The CDR3: CSASGTEMSYYGYTF. The CDR3 DNA reads TGCAGTGCTAGTGGGACAGAAATGTCGTACTATGGCTACACCTTC.